This T cell receptor beta chain derives from a study of T cells in Graves' hyperthyroidism and ophthalmopathy. The table lists this clonotype with a few counts. Its antigen is unidentified. V was trimmed by 4 bases and J by 0 bases, leaving 7 bases between them. This CDR3 is 14 amino acids long. Germline V gives CDR1 SGHRS, CDR2 YFSETQ. Patients were excluded for uncontrolled infection, other autoimmune disease, pregnancy or lactation. Study-wide results and caveats: Onset of ophthalmopathy came a median approximately 6.5 months after the model predicted it.

RNA transcripts yielded amplified TCR beta CDR3 regions. The TCR CDR3 was amplified in a first-round RT-PCR using the HTBI primer set. TCRdb itself ran the multiplex PCR reads through MiXCR, one entry per CDR3 protein. Here the sample spans 660,000 or so distinct CDR3 sequences, 20% being singletons. The chain joins TRBV5-1 to TRBJ1-4; no firm D call. The sequence was collected from a young man with Graves' ophthalmopathy. The specimen sequenced was blood. CDR3 residues: CASSPDPTNEKLFF. For the CDR3, the DNA is TGCGCCAGCAGCCCGGACCCAACTAATGAAAAACTGTTTTTT.